The 27 T cell receptor beta chains in this list originate from one sample, sequenced in a study of Ad26.COV2.S vaccination and SARS-CoV-2 variants (dated by TCRdb to 2020 to 2022). The library was made by the immunoSEQ multiplex PCR assay. TCRdb limited this immuneACCESS table to in-frame rearrangements with V and J called. A share of clones is missing; checked studies link under half to unresolved V genes, and the rest is unexplained. Across this sample there are about 350,000 clones, with 70% to 90% seen only once. The ten largest clones capture around 3.3% of the sample. What the treatment or condition label conveys for this sample: 15 to 20 received Ad26.COV2.S at low or high dose, single or two shots; several received placebo; per-sample allocation not given. For vaccine and placebo recipients, the sequenced repertoires came from samples collected on day 63 after the first injection. The material sequenced was peripheral blood, taken in a trial of Ad26.COV2.S vaccine versus placebo. Every receptor here comes from a person aged 18-60 years who received the Ad26.COV2.S COVID-19 vaccine or a placebo.

This clone appeared once. This rearrangement joins TRBV6-6 to TRBJ2-7; 7 nucleotides align to TRBD1. The V and J ends lost 2 bases and 2 bases, in that order; junction bases with no gene match: 6. The CDR3 has 15 amino acids. Per the germline V gene, CDR1 is MNHNY and CDR2 is SVGAGI (reference sequence). The CDR3 spells CASSYTSTGTYEQYF. The CDR3 DNA follows: TGTGCCAGCAGTTACACCTCGACAGGGACCTACGAGCAGTACTTC.

The chain is built from TRBV6-5 and TRBJ2-7, with 9 bases aligning to TRBD1. The CDR3 runs 14 residues. V shed 5 bases, J shed 5 bases, and the junction held 7 bases outside the gene matches. The germline V gene encodes CDR1 MNHEY and CDR2 SVGAGI. The DNA for the CDR3 is TGTGCCAGCAGTCGCGGCGGGACAGGGAACGAGCAGTACTTC. This encodes CASSRGGTGNEQYF.

The chain combines TRBV27 with TRBJ2-5; tentatively, D is TRBD2 (5 bases). V was pared by 6 bases and J by 1 base, with 9 bases between. The CDR3 length is 13 residues. Germline lookup yields CDR1 MNHEY and CDR2 SMNVEV (reference sequence). CDR3 DNA: TGTGCCAGCAGCAAGCGGTCCCAAGAGACCCAGTACTTC. Translating it yields CASSKRSQETQYF.

The genes are TRBV29-1 and TRBJ2-1; D is unresolved. The ends were cut back, 4 bases at V and 5 bases at J, with 9 bases in the middle. CDR3 length equals 12 residues. Germline CDR1 is SQVTM and CDR2 is ANQGSEA. The CDR3 reads CSVVINNNEQFF. CDR3 nucleotide sequence: TGCAGCGTTGTGATTAACAACAATGAGCAGTTCTTC.

The count of this clone is one. This chain joins TRBV28 and TRBJ1-5; 7 positions agree with TRBD1. The trim removed 7 bases at V and 4 bases at J, leaving 7 bases unmatched. This CDR3 is 14 amino acids long. The V gene's germline CDR1 is MDHEN and CDR2 SYDVKM. This CDR3 is CASTPNRGNQPQHF. The CDR3 DNA follows: TGTGCCAGCACCCCCAACAGGGGAAATCAGCCCCAGCATTTT.

This clone has a single count. The V call is TRBV4-1, the J call TRBJ1-1, with a possible D match to TRBD1 (5 bases). The germline gives CDR1 MGHRA, CDR2 YSYEKL. This CDR3 comprises 13 residues. The V end was cut by 6 bases, the J end by 7 bases, with 15 bases between. This chain's CDR3 is CASRRSSTDEAFF. In nucleotides, the CDR3 is TGCGCCAGCAGGAGGAGCTCGACAGATGAAGCTTTCTTT.

The chain has TRBV5-4 and TRBJ2-6; perhaps D is TRBD1 or TRBD2 (6 bases each). V gave up 4 bases and J gave up 4 bases, with 18 bases separating them. The CDR3 is 17 residues long. The germline CDR1 and CDR2 sequences are SGHNT and YYREEE (reference sequence). The CDR3 DNA follows: TGTGCCAGCAGCCGTTCCGGGGGCGGCGGCGGGGCCAACGTCCTGACTTTC. Translated, it gives CASSRSGGGGGANVLTF.

The chain recombines TRBV3-1 (or the pseudogene TRBV3-2) with TRBJ2-1; 8 nucleotides line up with TRBD2. The length of the CDR3 is 15 residues. CDR1 is LGHDT, CDR2 YNNKEL, per germline (reference sequence). The junction had 4 bases not matched to a gene; V was cut back by 1 base and J by 5 bases. CDR3: CASSQAGLANNEQFF. The DNA for the CDR3 is TGTGCCAGCAGCCAAGCTGGACTAGCAAACAATGAGCAGTTCTTC.

The chain links TRBV12-3 or TRBV12-4 to TRBJ2-7; D is unresolved. V was cut by 3 bases and J by 6 bases, with 12 bases left in between. This CDR3 region has 13 residues. CDR3 sequence reads: CASSLTADGEQYF. The CDR3 DNA follows: TGTGCCAGCAGTTTGACGGCGGACGGCGAGCAGTACTTC.

The chain joins TRBV14 to TRBJ1-5; D remains ambiguous. The germline V gene has CDR1 SGHDN and CDR2 FVKESK. V was pared by 5 bases and J by 7 bases, with 15 bases between. This CDR3 is 14 amino acids long. CDR3 sequence reads: CASSATGVGQPQHF. CDR3 in DNA: TGTGCCAGCAGCGCAACCGGGGTGGGGCAGCCCCAGCATTTT.

The rearrangement uses TRBV2 and TRBJ2-7; 8 bases align to TRBD2. The CDR3 consists of 13 residues. Germline lookup yields CDR1 SNHLY and CDR2 FYNNEI. Trimming took 7 bases from V and 2 from J; bases not matched to a gene: 4. Here the CDR3 reads CASTGGRTYEQYF. CDR3 sequence (DNA): TGTGCCAGCACAGGCGGGAGGACCTACGAGCAGTACTTC.

This chain uses TRBV25-1 with TRBJ2-2; D not certain. Deletions cut 4 bases from V and 7 bases from J, with 10 bases between. The CDR3 sequence is 13 residues long. Germline-derived CDR1 and CDR2 are MGHDK and SYGVNS. CDR3 residues: CASSVGSGGELFF. The DNA of the CDR3 is TGTGCCAGCAGTGTGGGGTCCGGCGGGGAGCTGTTTTTT.

The chain joins TRBV11-2 to TRBJ2-3; D possibly corresponds to TRBD2 (6 bases). The V gene lost 5 bases and the J gene lost 5 bases, with 14 bases spanning the gap. CDR3 length: 14 amino acids. The germline CDR1 and CDR2 sequences are SGHAT and FQNNGV. CDR3 loop: CASSQRLVVDTQYF. CDR3 nucleotide sequence: TGTGCCAGCAGCCAAAGACTAGTAGTAGATACGCAGTATTTT.

The chain couples TRBV7-6 to TRBJ1-5, with D hard to call. The CDR3 loop spans 13 amino acids. Germline CDR1 reads SGHVS; CDR2 reads FNYEAQ. Trimming left V 4 bases short and J 0 bases short, with 4 bases between. The CDR3 nucleotides are TGTGCCAGCAGCTCCTCTAGCAATCAGCCCCAGCATTTT. It translates to CASSSSSNQPQHF.

The chain links TRBV5-1 to TRBJ1-1; D unresolved. The V gene's germline CDR1 is SGHRS and CDR2 YFSETQ. The CDR3 spans 12 residues. Between the trimmed V and J ends, which lost 0 bases and 6 bases, there was a span of 6 bases. CDR3 sequence: CASSLGASEAFF. The CDR3 DNA follows: TGCGCCAGCAGCTTGGGGGCCTCTGAAGCTTTCTTT.

This chain's CDR3 is CASSSGTGNNEQFF. The CDR3 coding sequence is TGCGCCAGCAGCTCCGGGACAGGGAACAATGAGCAGTTCTTC. V usage is TRBV4-3 and J usage is TRBJ2-1; 9 positions agree with TRBD1. CDR3 length: 14 residues. With V trimmed by 5 bases and J by 5 bases, 4 bases remained unmatched. Germline assignment: CDR1 LGHNA and CDR2 YSLEER.

The V gene is TRBV6-5, the J gene TRBJ2-7, with TRBD1 identical over 9 bases. The J segment lost 4 bases and the V segment lost 0 bases, leaving 4 bases of the junction unmatched. The germline V gene has CDR1 MNHEY and CDR2 SVGAGI. The length of the CDR3 is 15 residues. The CDR3 loop is CASSYSQQGAYEQYF. The CDR3, as DNA: TGTGCCAGCAGTTACTCACAACAGGGGGCATACGAGCAGTACTTC.

The J gene is TRBJ2-7, the V gene TRBV28; 8 positions agree with TRBD2. Germline V lookup: CDR1 MDHEN, CDR2 SYDVKM. The CDR3 loop spans 15 amino acids. V lost 2 bases, J lost 2 bases, and 5 bases stayed unmatched. The DNA for the CDR3 is TGTGCCAGCAGTTTACGCTATAGCGGGACCTACGAGCAGTACTTC. This codes for CASSLRYSGTYEQYF.

The rearrangement joins TRBV18 to TRBJ1-2; TRBD1 matches at 7 bases. The CDR3 runs 15 residues. After removal of 3 bases from V and 7 bases from J, the junction contained 11 bases not matched to a gene. Germline CDR1 reads KGHSH; CDR2 reads LQKENI. CDR3 nucleotide sequence: TGTGCCAGCTCACCTTCGGCAGGGGGAGCCCTTGGCTACACCTTC. Encoded protein: CASSPSAGGALGYTF. Full variable domain (outside the CDR3, taken from reference TRBV18 and TRBJ1-2): NAGVMQNPRHLVRRRGQEARLRCSPMKGHSHVYWYRQLPEEGLKFMVYLQKENIIDESGMPKERFSAEFPKEGPSILRIQQVVRGDSAAYFCASSPSAGGALGYTFGSGTRLTVV.

CDR3 residues: CASSQDQGMTGELFF. The CDR3, as DNA: TGCGCCAGCAGCCAAGATCAGGGCATGACCGGGGAGCTGTTTTTT. The J gene is TRBJ2-2, the V gene TRBV4-3; a weak D match, TRBD1 (5 bases). V lost 0 bases to trimming and J lost 5 bases, with 10 bases between them. The CDR3 runs 15 residues. Germline lookup yields CDR1 LGHNA and CDR2 YSLEER.

V and J are TRBV11-2 and TRBJ1-1; D not resolved. Trimming cost V 4 bases and J 1 base, with 7 bases left between them. In germline, CDR1 is SGHAT, CDR2 FQNNGV. The CDR3 is 13 residues long. The CDR3 DNA sequence: TGTGCCAGCAGCTCGGACGGGAACACTGAAGCTTTCTTT. Protein product: CASSSDGNTEAFF. The variable domain in full, completed from reference TRBV11-2 and TRBJ1-1, reads EAGVAQSPRYKIIEKRQSVAFWCNPISGHATLYWYQQILGQGPKLLIQFQNNGVVDDSQLPKDRFSAERLKGVDSTLKIQPAKLEDSAVYLCASSSDGNTEAFFGQGTRLTVV.

This chain uses TRBV19 with TRBJ2-2; 7 bases line up with TRBD2. The V gene end was trimmed by 5 bases and the J gene end by 5 bases; junction bases not matched to a gene: 2. Germline V CDR1 and CDR2: LNHDA, SQIVND (reference sequence). The CDR3 spans 13 residues. CDR3 in DNA: TGTGCCAGTAGTCCAGCGGGGACCGGGGAGCTGTTTTTT. It codes for CASSPAGTGELFF.

The chain uses TRBV5-6 and TRBJ1-5; a possible D gene is TRBD1 (5 bases). Deletions cut 4 bases from V and 7 bases from J, with 21 bases between. Germline CDR1 and CDR2: SGHDT and YYEEEE. This CDR3 contains 16 residues. The CDR3 loop reads CASSRGTGNVGQPQHF. Here the CDR3 DNA reads TGTGCCAGCAGCAGAGGGACTGGCAATGTTGGACAGCCCCAGCATTTT. The full variable domain, its missing parts supplied by reference TRBV5-6 and TRBJ1-5, is DAGVTQSPTHLIKTRGQQVTLRCSPKSGHDTVSWYQQALGQGPQFIFQYYEEEERQRGNFPDRFSGHQFPNYSSELNVNALLLGDSALYLCASSRGTGNVGQPQHFGDGTRLSIL.

A word on this clone: Other DNA sequences in the same sample also yield this CDR3. The genes are TRBV9 and TRBJ1-3; weak D call: TRBD1 (5 bases). The CDR3 loop spans 13 amino acids. Germline V CDR1 and CDR2: SGDLS, YYNGEE. V was clipped by 0 bases and J by 4 bases, with 5 bases between them. CDR3 DNA sequence: TGTGCCAGCAGCGTAGAGGGGGGAAACACCATATATTTT. This sequence encodes CASSVEGGNTIYF. Full variable domain (outside the CDR3, taken from reference TRBV9 and TRBJ1-3): DSGVTQTPKHLITATGQRVTLRCSPRSGDLSVYWYQQSLDQGLQFLIQYYNGEERAKGNILERFSAQQFPDLHSELNLSSLELGDSALYFCASSVEGGNTIYFGEGSWLTVV.

This sequence joins TRBV4-3 and TRBJ2-5; 7 positions match TRBD2. The length of the CDR3 is 15 residues. Germline loops: CDR1 LGHNA, CDR2 YSLEER. V was pared by 1 base and J by 5 bases, with 7 bases of the junction left unmatched. This CDR3 reads CASSQGSGVAETQYF. The CDR3 nucleotides are TGCGCCAGCAGCCAAGGAAGCGGGGTGGCGGAGACCCAGTACTTC.

This chain connects TRBV24-1 to TRBJ2-2; 7 nucleotides match TRBD1. Germline V CDR1 and CDR2: KGHDR, SFDVKD. Germline trimming cut 4 bases from V and 7 bases from J; bases unmatched to any gene: 5. CDR3 length: 14 residues. Here the CDR3 reads CATSEATGVGELFF. CDR3 nucleotide sequence: TGTGCCACCAGTGAAGCCACAGGGGTCGGGGAGCTGTTTTTT.

The chain joins TRBV19 to TRBJ1-1; D is uncertain. Germline V gives CDR1 LNHDA, CDR2 SQIVND (reference sequence). The germline V and J ends were trimmed by 4 bases and 4 bases, with 13 bases remaining between them. There are 14 residues in the CDR3. CDR3 DNA sequence: TGTGCCAGTAGTACTGTACCCGGAAGCACTGAAGCTTTCTTT. It translates to CASSTVPGSTEAFF.